This TCR beta chain is drawn from a study of CD8+ T cells in alopecia areata. Points from the study as a whole: Links between baseline CD8+ expansion and response need larger treated cohorts.

Noted treatment: oral pan-JAK inhibitor, 5-10 mg twice daily. Once RNA had been extracted, it was reverse transcribed into cDNA to act as the sequencing template. Assay used: immunoSEQ multiplex PCR; TCRdb lists only in-frame clones, some missing. The table lists around 170,000 clones, roughly half of them singletons. A word on this clone: Its matching antigen is unknown.

The V gene end was trimmed by 4 bases and the J gene end by 3 bases; junction bases not matched to a gene: 7. Germline CDR1 reads SGHDT; CDR2 reads YYEEEE. CDR3 size: 14 residues. The V and J genes are TRBV5-6 and TRBJ2-7; 7 bases line up with TRBD1. Sequencing was performed on CD8+ T cells sorted from blood, taken around week 53, from a patient treated with tofacitinib. The TCR sequence derives from a human donor with alopecia areata. The CDR3: CASSPQGKNYEQYF. CDR3 in DNA: TGTGCCAGCAGCCCACAGGGGAAGAACTACGAGCAGTACTTC.